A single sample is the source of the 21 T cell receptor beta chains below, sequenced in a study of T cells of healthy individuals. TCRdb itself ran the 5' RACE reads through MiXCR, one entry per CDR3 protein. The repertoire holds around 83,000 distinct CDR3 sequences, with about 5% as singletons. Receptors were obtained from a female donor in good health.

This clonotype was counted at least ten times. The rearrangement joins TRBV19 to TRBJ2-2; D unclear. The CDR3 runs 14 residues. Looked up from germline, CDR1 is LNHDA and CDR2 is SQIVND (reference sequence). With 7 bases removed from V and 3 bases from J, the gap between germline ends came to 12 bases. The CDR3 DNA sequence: TGTGCCAGTACTCGGGCGGACCACACCGGGGAGCTGTTTTTT. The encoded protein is CASTRADHTGELFF.

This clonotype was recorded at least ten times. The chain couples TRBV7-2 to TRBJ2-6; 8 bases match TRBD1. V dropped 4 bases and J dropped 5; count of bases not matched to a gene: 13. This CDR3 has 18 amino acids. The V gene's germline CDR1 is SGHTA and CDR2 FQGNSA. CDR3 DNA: TGTGCCAGCAGCTCGAGGTCCAGGGGGCCTTTGTGGGCCAACGTCCTGACTTTC. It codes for CASSSRSRGPLWANVLTF.

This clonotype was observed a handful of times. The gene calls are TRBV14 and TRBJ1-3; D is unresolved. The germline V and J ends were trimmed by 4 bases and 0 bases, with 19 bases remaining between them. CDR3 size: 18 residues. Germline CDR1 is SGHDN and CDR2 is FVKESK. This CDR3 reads CASSRKGASYASGNTIYF. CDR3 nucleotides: TGTGCCAGCAGCCGGAAAGGAGCCTCCTATGCCTCTGGAAACACCATATATTTT. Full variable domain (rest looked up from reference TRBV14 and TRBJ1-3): EAGVTQFPSHSVIEKGQTVTLRCDPISGHDNLYWYRRVMGKEIKFLLHFVKESKQDESGMPNNRFLAERTGGTYSTLKVQPAELEDSGVYFCASSRKGASYASGNTIYFGEGSWLTVV.

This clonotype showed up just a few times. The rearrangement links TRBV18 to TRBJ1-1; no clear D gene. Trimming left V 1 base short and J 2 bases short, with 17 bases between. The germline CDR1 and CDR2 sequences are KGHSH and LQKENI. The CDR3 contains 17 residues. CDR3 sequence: CASSPLIVGADNTEAFF. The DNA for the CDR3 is TGTGCCAGCTCACCACTGATTGTCGGCGCGGATAACACTGAAGCTTTCTTT.

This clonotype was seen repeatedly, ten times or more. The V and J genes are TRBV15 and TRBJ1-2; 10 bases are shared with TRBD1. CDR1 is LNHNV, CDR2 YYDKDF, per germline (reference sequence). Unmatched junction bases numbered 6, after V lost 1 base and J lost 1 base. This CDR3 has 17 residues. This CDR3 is CATSRAFRTGGNYGYTF. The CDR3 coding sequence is TGTGCCACCAGCAGAGCTTTTCGGACAGGGGGTAACTATGGCTACACCTTC.

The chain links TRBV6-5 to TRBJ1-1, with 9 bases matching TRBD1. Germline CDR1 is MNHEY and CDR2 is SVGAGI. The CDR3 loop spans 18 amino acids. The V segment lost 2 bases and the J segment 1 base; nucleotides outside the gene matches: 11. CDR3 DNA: TGTGCCAGCAGTTACACACGGACAGGGGCGGCCCCGAACACTGAAGCTTTCTTT. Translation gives CASSYTRTGAAPNTEAFF.

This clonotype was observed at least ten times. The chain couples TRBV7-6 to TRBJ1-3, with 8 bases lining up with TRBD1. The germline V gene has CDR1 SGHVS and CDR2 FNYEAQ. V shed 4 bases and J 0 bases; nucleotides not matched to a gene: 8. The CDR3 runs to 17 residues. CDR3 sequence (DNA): TGTGCCAGCAGCTCAGGACAGGGATCTTTCTCTGGAAACACCATATATTTT. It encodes CASSSGQGSFSGNTIYF.

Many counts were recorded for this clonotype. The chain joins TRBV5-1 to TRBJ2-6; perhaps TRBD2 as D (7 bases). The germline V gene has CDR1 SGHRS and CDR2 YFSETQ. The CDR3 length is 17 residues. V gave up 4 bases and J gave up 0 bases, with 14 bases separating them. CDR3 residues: CASSGGGGSSGANVLTF. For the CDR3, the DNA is TGCGCCAGCAGCGGAGGGGGGGGAAGCTCTGGGGCCAACGTCCTGACTTTC. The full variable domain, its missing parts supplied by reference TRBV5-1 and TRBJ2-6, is KAGVTQTPRYLIKTRGQQVTLSCSPISGHRSVSWYQQTPGQGLQFLFEYFSETQRNKGNFPGRFSGRQFSNSRSEMNVSTLELGDSALYLCASSGGGGSSGANVLTFGAGSRLTVL.

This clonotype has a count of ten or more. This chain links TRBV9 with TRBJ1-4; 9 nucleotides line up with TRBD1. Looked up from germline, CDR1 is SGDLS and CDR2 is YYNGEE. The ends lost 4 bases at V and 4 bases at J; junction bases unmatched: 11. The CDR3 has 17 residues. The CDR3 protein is CASSSRTGESNNEKLFF. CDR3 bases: TGTGCCAGCAGCTCCCGGACAGGGGAAAGTAATAATGAAAAACTGTTTTTT.

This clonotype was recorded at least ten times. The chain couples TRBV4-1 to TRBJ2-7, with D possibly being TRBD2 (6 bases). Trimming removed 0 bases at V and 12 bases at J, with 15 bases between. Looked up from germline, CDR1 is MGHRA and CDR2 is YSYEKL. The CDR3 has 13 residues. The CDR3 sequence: CASSQDPASGAYF. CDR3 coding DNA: TGCGCCAGCAGCCAAGATCCTGCGTCGGGAGCGTACTTC.

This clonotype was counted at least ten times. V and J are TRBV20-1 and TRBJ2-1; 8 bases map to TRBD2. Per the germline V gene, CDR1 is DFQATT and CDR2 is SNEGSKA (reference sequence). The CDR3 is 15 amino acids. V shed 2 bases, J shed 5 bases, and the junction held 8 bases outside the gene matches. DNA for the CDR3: TGCAGTGCTAGACCCCTAGCGGGTGTCCACAATGAGCAGTTCTTC. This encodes CSARPLAGVHNEQFF.

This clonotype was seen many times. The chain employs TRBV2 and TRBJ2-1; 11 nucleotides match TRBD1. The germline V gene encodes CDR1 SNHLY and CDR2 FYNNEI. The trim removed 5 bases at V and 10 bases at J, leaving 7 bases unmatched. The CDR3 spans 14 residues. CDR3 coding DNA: TGTGCCAGCAGTTCCGGACAGGGGGCTTACGAGCAGTTCTTC. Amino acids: CASSSGQGAYEQFF.

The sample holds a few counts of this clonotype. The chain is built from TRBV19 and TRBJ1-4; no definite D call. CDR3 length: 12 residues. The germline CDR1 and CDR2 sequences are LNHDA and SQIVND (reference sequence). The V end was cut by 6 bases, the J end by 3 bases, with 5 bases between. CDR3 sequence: CASRRSNEKLFF. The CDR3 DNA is TGTGCCAGTAGACGGTCTAATGAAAAACTGTTTTTT. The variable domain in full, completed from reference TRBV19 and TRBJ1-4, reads DGGITQSPKYLFRKEGQNVTLSCEQNLNHDAMYWYRQDPGQGLRLIYYSQIVNDFQKGDIAEGYSVSREKKESFPLTVTSAQKNPTAFYLCASRRSNEKLFFGSGTQLSVL.

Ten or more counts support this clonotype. The CDR3 bases are TGTGCCAGCGGCGGGCGAAGGGGATATGGCTACACCTTC. This translates into CASGGRRGYGYTF. The chain recombines TRBV12-3 or TRBV12-4 with TRBJ1-2, with TRBD1 as a possible D gene (5 bases). V lost 8 bases to trimming and J lost 5 bases, with 15 bases between them. This CDR3 is built from 13 residues.

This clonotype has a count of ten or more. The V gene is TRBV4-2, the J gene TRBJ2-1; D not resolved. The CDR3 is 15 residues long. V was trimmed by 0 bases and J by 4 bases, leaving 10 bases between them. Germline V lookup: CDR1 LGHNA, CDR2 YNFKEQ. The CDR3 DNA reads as TGTGCCAGCAGCCAAGATCTTCGAGAATACAATGAGCAGTTCTTC. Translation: CASSQDLREYNEQFF.

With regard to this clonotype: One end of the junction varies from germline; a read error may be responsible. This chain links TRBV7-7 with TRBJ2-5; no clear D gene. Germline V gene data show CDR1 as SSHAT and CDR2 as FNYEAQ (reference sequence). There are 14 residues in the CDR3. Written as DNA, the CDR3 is TGTGCTAGCAGCTCGTCGGACGGTCCGGAGACCCAGTACTTC. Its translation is CASSSSDGPETQYF.

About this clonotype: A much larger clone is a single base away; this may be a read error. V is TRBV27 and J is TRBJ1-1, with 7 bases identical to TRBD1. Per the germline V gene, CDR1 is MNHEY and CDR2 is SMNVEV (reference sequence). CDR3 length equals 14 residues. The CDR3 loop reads CVSSHPSGQAEAFF. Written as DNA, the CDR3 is TGTGTCAGCAGTCACCCCTCTGGACAGGCTGAAGCTTTCTTT.

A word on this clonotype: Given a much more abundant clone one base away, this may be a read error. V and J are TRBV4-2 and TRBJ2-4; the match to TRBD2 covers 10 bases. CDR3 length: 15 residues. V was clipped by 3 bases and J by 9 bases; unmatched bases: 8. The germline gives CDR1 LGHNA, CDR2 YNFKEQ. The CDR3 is CASSQGLARDSIQYF. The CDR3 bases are TGTGCCAGCAGCCAGGGACTAGCGAGAGATAGCATTCAGTACTTC.

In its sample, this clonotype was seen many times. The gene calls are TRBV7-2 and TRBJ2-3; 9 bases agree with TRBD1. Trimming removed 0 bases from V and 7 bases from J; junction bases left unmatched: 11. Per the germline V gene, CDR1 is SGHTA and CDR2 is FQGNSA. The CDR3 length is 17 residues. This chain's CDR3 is CASSLAGPTGGSNTQYF. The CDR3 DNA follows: TGTGCCAGCAGCTTAGCGGGCCCGACAGGGGGAAGCAATACGCAGTATTTT. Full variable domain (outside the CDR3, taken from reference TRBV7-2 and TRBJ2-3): GAGVSQSPSNKVTEKGKDVELRCDPISGHTALYWYRQSLGQGLEFLIYFQGNSAPDKSGLPSDRFSAERTGGSVSTLTIQRTQQEDSAVYLCASSLAGPTGGSNTQYFGPGTRLTVL.

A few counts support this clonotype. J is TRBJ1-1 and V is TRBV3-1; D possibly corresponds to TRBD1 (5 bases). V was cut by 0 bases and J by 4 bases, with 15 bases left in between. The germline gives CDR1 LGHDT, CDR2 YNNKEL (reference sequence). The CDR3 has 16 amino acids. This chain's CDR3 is CASSQDPGAVFTEAFF. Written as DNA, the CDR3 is TGTGCCAGCAGCCAAGACCCCGGGGCAGTTTTCACTGAAGCTTTCTTT.

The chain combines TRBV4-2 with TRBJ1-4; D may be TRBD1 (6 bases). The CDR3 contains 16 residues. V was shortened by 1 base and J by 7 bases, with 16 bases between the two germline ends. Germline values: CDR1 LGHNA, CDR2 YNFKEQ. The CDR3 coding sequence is TGTGCCAGCAGCCAAGGATCGGGGGGGGCCAGTGAAAAACTGTTTTTT. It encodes CASSQGSGGASEKLFF.